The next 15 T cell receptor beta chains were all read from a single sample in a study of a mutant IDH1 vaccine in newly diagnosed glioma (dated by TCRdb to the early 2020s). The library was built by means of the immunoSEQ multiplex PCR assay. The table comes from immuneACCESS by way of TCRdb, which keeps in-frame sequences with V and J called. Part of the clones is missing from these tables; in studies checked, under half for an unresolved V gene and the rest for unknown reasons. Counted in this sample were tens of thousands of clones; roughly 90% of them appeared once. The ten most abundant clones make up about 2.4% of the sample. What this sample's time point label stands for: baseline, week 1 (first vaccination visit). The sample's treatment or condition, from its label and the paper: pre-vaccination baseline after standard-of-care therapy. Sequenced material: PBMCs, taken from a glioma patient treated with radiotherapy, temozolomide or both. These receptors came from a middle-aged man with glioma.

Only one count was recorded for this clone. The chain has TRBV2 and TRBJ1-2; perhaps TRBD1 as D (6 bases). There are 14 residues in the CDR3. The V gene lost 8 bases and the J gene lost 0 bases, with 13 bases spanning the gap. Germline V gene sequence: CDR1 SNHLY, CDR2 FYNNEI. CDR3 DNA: TGTGCCAGCCAGGACAGTAATACTAACTATGGCTACACCTTC. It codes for CASQDSNTNYGYTF.

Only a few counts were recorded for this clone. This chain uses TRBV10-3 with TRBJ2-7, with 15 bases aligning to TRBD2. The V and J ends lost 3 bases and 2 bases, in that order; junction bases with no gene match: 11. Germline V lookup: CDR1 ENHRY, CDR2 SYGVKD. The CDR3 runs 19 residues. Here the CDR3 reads CAISDSRTSGRAGAYEQYF. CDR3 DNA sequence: TGTGCCATCAGTGATTCCCGGACTAGCGGGAGGGCCGGGGCCTACGAGCAGTACTTC.

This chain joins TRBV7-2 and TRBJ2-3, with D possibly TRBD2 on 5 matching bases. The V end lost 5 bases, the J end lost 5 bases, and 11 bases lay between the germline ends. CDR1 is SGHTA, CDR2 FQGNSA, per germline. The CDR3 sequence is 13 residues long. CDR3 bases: TGTGCCAGCAGCACCCCCGGGATAGATACGCAGTATTTT. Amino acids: CASSTPGIDTQYF. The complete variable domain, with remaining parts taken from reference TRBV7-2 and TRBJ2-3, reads GAGVSQSPSNKVTEKGKDVELRCDPISGHTALYWYRQSLGQGLEFLIYFQGNSAPDKSGLPSDRFSAERTGGSVSTLTIQRTQQEDSAVYLCASSTPGIDTQYFGPGTRLTVL.

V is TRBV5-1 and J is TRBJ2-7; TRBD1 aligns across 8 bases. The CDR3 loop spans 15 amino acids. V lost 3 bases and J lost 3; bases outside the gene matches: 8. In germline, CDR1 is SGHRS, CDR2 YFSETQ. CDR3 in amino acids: CASSSQDRADYEQYF. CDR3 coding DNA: TGCGCCAGCAGCTCCCAGGACAGGGCTGACTACGAGCAGTACTTC.

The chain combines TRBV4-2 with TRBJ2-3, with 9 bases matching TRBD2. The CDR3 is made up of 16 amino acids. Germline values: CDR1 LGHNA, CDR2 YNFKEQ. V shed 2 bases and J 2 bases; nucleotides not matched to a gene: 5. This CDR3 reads CASSQRLAETTDTQYF. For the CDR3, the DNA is TGTGCCAGCAGCCAAAGACTAGCGGAGACCACAGATACGCAGTATTTT.

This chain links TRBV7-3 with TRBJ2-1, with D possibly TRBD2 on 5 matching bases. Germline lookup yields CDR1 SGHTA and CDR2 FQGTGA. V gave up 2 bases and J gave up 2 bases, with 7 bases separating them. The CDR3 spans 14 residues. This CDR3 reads CASSLDGTYNEQFF. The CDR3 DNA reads TGTGCCAGCAGCTTAGACGGGACCTACAATGAGCAGTTCTTC. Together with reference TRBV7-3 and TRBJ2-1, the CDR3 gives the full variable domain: GAGVSQTPSNKVTEKGKYVELRCDPISGHTALYWYRQSLGQGPEFLIYFQGTGAADDSGLPNDRFFAVRPEGSVSTLKIQRTERGDSAVYLCASSLDGTYNEQFFGPGTRLTVL.

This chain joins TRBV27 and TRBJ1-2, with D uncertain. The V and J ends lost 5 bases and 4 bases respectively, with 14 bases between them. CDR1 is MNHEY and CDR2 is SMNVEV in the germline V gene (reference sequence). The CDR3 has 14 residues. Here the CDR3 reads CASSNPGVGYGYTF. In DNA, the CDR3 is TGTGCCAGCAGTAATCCCGGGGTTGGCTATGGCTACACCTTC.

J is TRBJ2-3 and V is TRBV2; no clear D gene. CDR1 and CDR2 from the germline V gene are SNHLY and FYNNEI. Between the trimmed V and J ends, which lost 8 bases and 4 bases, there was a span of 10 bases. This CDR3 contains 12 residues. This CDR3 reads CASSGISDTQYF. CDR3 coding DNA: TGTGCCAGCTCCGGAATTTCAGATACGCAGTATTTT.

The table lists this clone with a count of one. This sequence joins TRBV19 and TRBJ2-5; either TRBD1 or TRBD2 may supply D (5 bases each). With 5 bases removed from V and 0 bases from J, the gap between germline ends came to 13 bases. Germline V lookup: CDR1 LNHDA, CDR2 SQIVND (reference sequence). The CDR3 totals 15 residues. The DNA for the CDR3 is TGTGCCAGTAGTGTAACCTGGGGGTACCAAGAGACCCAGTACTTC. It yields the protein CASSVTWGYQETQYF.

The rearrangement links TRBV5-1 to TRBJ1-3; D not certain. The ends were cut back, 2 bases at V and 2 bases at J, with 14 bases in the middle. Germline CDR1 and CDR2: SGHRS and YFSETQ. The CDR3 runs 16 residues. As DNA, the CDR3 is TGCGCCAGCAGCTTCTCCTCGGGGTCGCCTGGAAACACCATATATTTT. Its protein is CASSFSSGSPGNTIYF. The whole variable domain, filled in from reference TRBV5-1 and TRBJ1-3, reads KAGVTQTPRYLIKTRGQQVTLSCSPISGHRSVSWYQQTPGQGLQFLFEYFSETQRNKGNFPGRFSGRQFSNSRSEMNVSTLELGDSALYLCASSFSSGSPGNTIYFGEGSWLTVV.

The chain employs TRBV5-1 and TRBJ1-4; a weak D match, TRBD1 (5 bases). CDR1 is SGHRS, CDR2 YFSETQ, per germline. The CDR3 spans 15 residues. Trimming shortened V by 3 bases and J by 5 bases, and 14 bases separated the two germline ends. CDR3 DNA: TGCGCCAGCAGCTCCCTAGACCGGGACAATGAAAAACTGTTTTTT. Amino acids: CASSSLDRDNEKLFF.

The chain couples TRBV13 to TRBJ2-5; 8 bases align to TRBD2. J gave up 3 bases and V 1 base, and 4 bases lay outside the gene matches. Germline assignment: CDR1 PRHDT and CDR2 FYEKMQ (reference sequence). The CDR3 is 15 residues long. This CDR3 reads CASSLEGLAEETQYF. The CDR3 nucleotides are TGTGCCAGCAGCTTAGAAGGACTAGCCGAAGAGACCCAGTACTTC.

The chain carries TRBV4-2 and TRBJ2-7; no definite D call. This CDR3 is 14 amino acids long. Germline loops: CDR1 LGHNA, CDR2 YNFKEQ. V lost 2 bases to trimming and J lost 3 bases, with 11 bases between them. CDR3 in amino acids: CASSQLLVGYEQYF. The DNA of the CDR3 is TGTGCCAGCAGCCAATTGCTGGTTGGCTACGAGCAGTACTTC.

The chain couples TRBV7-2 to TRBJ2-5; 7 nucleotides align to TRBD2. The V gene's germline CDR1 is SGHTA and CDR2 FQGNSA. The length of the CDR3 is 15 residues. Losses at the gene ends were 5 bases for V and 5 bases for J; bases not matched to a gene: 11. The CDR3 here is CASSPGSGMGETQYF. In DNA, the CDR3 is TGTGCCAGCAGCCCAGGCAGCGGGATGGGGGAGACCCAGTACTTC.

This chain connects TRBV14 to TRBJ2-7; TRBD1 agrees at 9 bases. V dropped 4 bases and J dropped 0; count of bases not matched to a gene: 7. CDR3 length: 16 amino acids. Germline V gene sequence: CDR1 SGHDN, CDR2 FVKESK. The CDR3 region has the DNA TGTGCCAGCAGCCGCTGGACAGGGGAAAGCTCCTACGAGCAGTACTTC. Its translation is CASSRWTGESSYEQYF. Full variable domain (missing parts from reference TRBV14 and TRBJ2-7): EAGVTQFPSHSVIEKGQTVTLRCDPISGHDNLYWYRRVMGKEIKFLLHFVKESKQDESGMPNNRFLAERTGGTYSTLKVQPAELEDSGVYFCASSRWTGESSYEQYFGPGTRLTVT.